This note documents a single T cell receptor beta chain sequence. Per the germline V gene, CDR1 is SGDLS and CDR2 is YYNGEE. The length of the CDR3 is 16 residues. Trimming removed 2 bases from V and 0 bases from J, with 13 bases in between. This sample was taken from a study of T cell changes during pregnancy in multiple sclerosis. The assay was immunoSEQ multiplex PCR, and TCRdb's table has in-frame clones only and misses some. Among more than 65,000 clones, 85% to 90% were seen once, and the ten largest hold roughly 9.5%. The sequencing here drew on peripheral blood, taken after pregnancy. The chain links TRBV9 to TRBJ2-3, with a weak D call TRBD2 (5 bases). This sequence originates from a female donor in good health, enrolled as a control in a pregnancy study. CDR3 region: CASSVGAAISTDTQYF. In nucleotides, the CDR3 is TGTGCCAGCAGCGTTGGAGCGGCCATTAGCACAGATACGCAGTATTTT.